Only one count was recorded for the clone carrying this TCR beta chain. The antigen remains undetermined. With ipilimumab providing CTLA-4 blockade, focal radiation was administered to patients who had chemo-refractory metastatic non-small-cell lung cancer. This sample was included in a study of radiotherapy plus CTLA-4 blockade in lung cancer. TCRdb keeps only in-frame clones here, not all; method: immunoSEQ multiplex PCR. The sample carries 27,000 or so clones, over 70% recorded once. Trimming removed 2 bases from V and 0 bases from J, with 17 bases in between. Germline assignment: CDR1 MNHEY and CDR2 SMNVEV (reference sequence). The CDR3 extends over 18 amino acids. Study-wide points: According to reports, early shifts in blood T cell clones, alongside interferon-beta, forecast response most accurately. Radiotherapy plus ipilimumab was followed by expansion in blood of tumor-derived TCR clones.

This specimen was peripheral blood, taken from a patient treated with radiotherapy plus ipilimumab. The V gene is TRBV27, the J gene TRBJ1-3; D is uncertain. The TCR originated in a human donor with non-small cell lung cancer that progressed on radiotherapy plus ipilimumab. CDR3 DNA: TGTGCCAGCAGTTTAGGGTCGGGTCAATCGCGCTCTGGAAACACCATATATTTT. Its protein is CASSLGSGQSRSGNTIYF.